These 2 T cell receptor beta chains share one sample of origin, sequenced in a study of T cells expressing NK-cell markers. Reprocessing the 5' RACE reads, TCRdb reports a single entry for every CDR3 protein and omits DNA. This sample's table reports 400,000 to 500,000 distinct CDR3 sequences. The specimen sequenced was blood T cells: a sorted CD56 or NKG2C T cell subset, CD4+ or CD8+ T cells, or bulk PBMC T cells (not recorded which). These receptors came from a woman between 18 and 69 years old in good health.

The CDR3 here is CASSPGTSGRTNEQFF. The rearrangement joins TRBV3-1 to TRBJ2-1; TCRdb's D gene call, TRBD2, goes unchecked for lack of DNA. The CDR3 runs to 16 residues. CDR1 and CDR2 from the germline V gene are LGHDT and YNNKEL (reference sequence).

The rearrangement uses TRBV6-4 and TRBJ2-2; TCRdb gives TRBD2 as the D gene, but with no DNA this cannot be confirmed. The CDR3 sequence is 14 residues long. Germline CDR1 and CDR2: MRHNA and SNTAGT. The CDR3 loop is CASSDQPPTGELFF.